The rows below give T cell receptor beta chains drawn from one sample of a study of blood T cell repertoires in COVID-19. Sequencing was performed with immunoSEQ multiplex PCR; in TCRdb, only in-frame clones are kept and a portion is missing. This sample has 230,000 or so clones, with roughly 84% found just once. Sample: peripheral blood. The receptors were sampled from a man aged 35-49 years with active or convalescent COVID-19. Each CDR3 is given with its conserved first and last residue. D genes are given only for firm matches. Size values are once, few and many counts, or a class for expanded clones, and some rows have none.

DNA: TGTGCCAGCAGCCCCCCGACTTTCGCTCCCGGAGAAGATACGCAGTATTTT
CDR3: CASSPPTFAPGEDTQYF
size: -
J: TRBJ2-3
V: TRBV9
D: -

DNA: TGTGCCTGGAGTCCCCCAGCGGCGGGAGTAGAGACCCAGTACTTC
CDR3: CAWSPPAAGVETQYF
size: -
J: TRBJ2-5
V: TRBV30
D: TRBD2

DNA: TGTGCCAGTAGTATCGGGACTAGCGGAAAGGGAGATACGCAGTATTTT
CDR3: CASSIGTSGKGDTQYF
size: -
J: TRBJ2-3
V: TRBV19
D: TRBD2

DNA: TGCGCCAGCAGCTTCGGGGGAACTAATGAAAAACTGTTTTTT
CDR3: CASSFGGTNEKLFF
size: -
J: TRBJ1-4
V: TRBV5-1
D: -

DNA: TGTGCCAGTAGTTCACAGGGAGGCAATCAGCCCCAGCATTTT
CDR3: CASSSQGGNQPQHF
size: -
J: TRBJ1-5
V: TRBV19
D: -

DNA: TGTGCCAGCAGTCTACACTTCAGGGGAATGGGTGGCTACACCTTC
CDR3: CASSLHFRGMGGYTF
size: -
J: TRBJ1-2
V: TRBV6-2/TRBV6-3
D: -

DNA: TGTGCCAGCAGCCCCAGGGGCGGGAGCACTGAAGCTTTCTTT
CDR3: CASSPRGGSTEAFF
size: -
J: TRBJ1-1
V: TRBV7-9
D: -

DNA: TGTGCCAGCATTTCGAGGGATGAGCAGTTCTTC
CDR3: CASISRDEQFF
size: -
J: TRBJ2-1
V: TRBV6-5
D: -

DNA: TGTGCCATCAGGCCGGGACATCGGAGTCAAGAGACCCAGTACTTC
CDR3: CAIRPGHRSQETQYF
size: -
J: TRBJ2-5
V: TRBV10-3
D: -

DNA: TGTGCCAGCAGGTCGACCCTGGGGGCCGGCGCCCGCACAGATACGCAGTATTTT
CDR3: CASRSTLGAGARTDTQYF
size: -
J: TRBJ2-3
V: TRBV28
D: -

DNA: TGTGCCAGCAGTTTACGGGACACCTATCAGCCCCAGCATTTT
CDR3: CASSLRDTYQPQHF
size: -
J: TRBJ1-5
V: TRBV28
D: -

DNA: TGCGCCAGCAGTGTCGGCAGGTCGGACACTGAAGCTTTCTTT
CDR3: CASSVGRSDTEAFF
size: -
J: TRBJ1-1
V: TRBV10-1
D: -

DNA: TGTGCCAGCAGTTACGGGGGCCGAGCGGGAACAGATACGCAGTATTTT
CDR3: CASSYGGRAGTDTQYF
size: -
J: TRBJ2-3
V: TRBV6-2/TRBV6-3
D: -

DNA: TGCGCCAGCATGCGCGGGGGGGTCCGCGGTGAGCAGTTCTTC
CDR3: CASMRGGVRGEQFF
size: -
J: TRBJ2-1
V: TRBV10-1
D: TRBD2

DNA: TGTGCCTGGAATTTTGGACAGGGGGCCCTTGGCTACACCTTC
CDR3: CAWNFGQGALGYTF
size: -
J: TRBJ1-2
V: TRBV30
D: TRBD1

DNA: TGTGCCAGCTCACCGCGGGAGGGAGGGAGAACTGAAGCTTTCTTT
CDR3: CASSPREGGRTEAFF
size: -
J: TRBJ1-1
V: TRBV18
D: -

DNA: TGTGCCAGCAGTGAAGAGGTAGCGGGAGCGATCGAGACCCAGTACTTC
CDR3: CASSEEVAGAIETQYF
size: -
J: TRBJ2-5
V: TRBV6-1
D: TRBD2

DNA: TGTGCCAGCAGCCACGGGGACAGGGACTATGGCTACACCTTC
CDR3: CASSHGDRDYGYTF
size: -
J: TRBJ1-2
V: TRBV4-2
D: TRBD1

DNA: TGTGCCAGCAGTGATCTCACAGGGAAAGCTTTCTTT
CDR3: CASSDLTGKAFF
size: once
J: TRBJ1-1
V: TRBV25-1
D: -

DNA: TGTGCCATCAGTGAGTCTGAGTCCTCTCACGCCTTC
CDR3: CAISESESSHAF
size: -
J: TRBJ1-2
V: TRBV10-3
D: -

DNA: TGCGCCAGCAGCCCGACAGGGAGTGGAAACACCATATATTTT
CDR3: CASSPTGSGNTIYF
size: once
J: TRBJ1-3
V: TRBV5-1
D: TRBD1

DNA: TGTGCTAGTGGTCGGGACAGGGGAAGAAATGAGCAGTTCTTC
CDR3: CASGRDRGRNEQFF
size: -
J: TRBJ2-1
V: TRBV12-5
D: TRBD1

DNA: TGTGCCACCAGTGACCCCCCTAGAAACTCCTACAATGAGCAGTTCTTC
CDR3: CATSDPPRNSYNEQFF
size: -
J: TRBJ2-1
V: TRBV24-1
D: -

DNA: TGTGCCAGCAGTGGCCGGGGACAGGGGACTGGTGGCTACACCTTC
CDR3: CASSGRGQGTGGYTF
size: once
J: TRBJ1-2
V: TRBV2
D: TRBD1

DNA: TGTGCCAGCAGTGGGGGCCAAGGGGCCGGGGAGCTGTTTTTT
CDR3: CASSGGQGAGELFF
size: -
J: TRBJ2-2
V: TRBV27
D: -

DNA: TGCGCCAGTTTTCACCGACAGGGGACGAACACTGAAGCTTTCTTT
CDR3: CASFHRQGTNTEAFF
size: -
J: TRBJ1-1
V: TRBV5-1
D: TRBD1

DNA: TGCGCCAGCAGCCAAGATAGGGAGGAGGGGACCGGGGAGCTGTTTTTT
CDR3: CASSQDREEGTGELFF
size: -
J: TRBJ2-2
V: TRBV4-1
D: -

DNA: TGCGCCAGCAGCCGGGGACAGAATCAGCCCCAGCATTTT
CDR3: CASSRGQNQPQHF
size: few
J: TRBJ1-5
V: TRBV5-1
D: TRBD1

DNA: TGTGCCAGTAGTATATCGGAGCGGGCCCGTAAGTTCTTC
CDR3: CASSISERARKFF
size: -
J: TRBJ2-1
V: TRBV19
D: -

DNA: TGTGCCAGCAGCCTCCGGACAGGGCAGGGCTACACCTTC
CDR3: CASSLRTGQGYTF
size: -
J: TRBJ1-2
V: TRBV27
D: TRBD1

DNA: TGTGCCAGCTCACCGTTCAGGGACTACGAGCAGTACTTC
CDR3: CASSPFRDYEQYF
size: -
J: TRBJ2-7
V: TRBV18
D: -

DNA: TGTGCCAGCAGCTTAGTCAGAACGGGGGGGCAAGAGACCCAGTACTTC
CDR3: CASSLVRTGGQETQYF
size: -
J: TRBJ2-5
V: TRBV7-9
D: TRBD2

DNA: TGTGCCAGCAGCGAGGTAACAGGAGCTTTGAACACTGAAGCTTTCTTT
CDR3: CASSEVTGALNTEAFF
size: -
J: TRBJ1-1
V: TRBV7-9
D: -

DNA: TGTGCCAGTAGTATAGATCCGGGAAACTATGGCTACACCTTC
CDR3: CASSIDPGNYGYTF
size: -
J: TRBJ1-2
V: TRBV19
D: -

DNA: TGCAGCGTTGCCGGGACAGGGTCGTTCAATGAGCAGTTCTTC
CDR3: CSVAGTGSFNEQFF
size: -
J: TRBJ2-1
V: TRBV29-1
D: TRBD1

DNA: TGTGCCAGCAGTTTCCAGAGGGGAGGGAACACTGAAGCTTTCTTT
CDR3: CASSFQRGGNTEAFF
size: -
J: TRBJ1-1
V: TRBV28
D: -

DNA: TGCGCCAGCAGCCAAGGGACAGGGGGGAATTCACCCCTCCACTTT
CDR3: CASSQGTGGNSPLHF
size: once
J: TRBJ1-6
V: TRBV4-1
D: TRBD1

DNA: TGTGCCAGCAAGCCGACAGGGCGCACTGAAGCTTTCTTT
CDR3: CASKPTGRTEAFF
size: -
J: TRBJ1-1
V: TRBV6-5
D: TRBD1

DNA: TGTGCCAGCAGCTCACAGGGTGGCGGCTACACCTTC
CDR3: CASSSQGGGYTF
size: -
J: TRBJ1-2
V: TRBV3-1/TRBV3-2
D: -

DNA: TGTGCCAGCAGTGCACCTACGCGATTAGCCAAAAACATTCAGTACTTC
CDR3: CASSAPTRLAKNIQYF
size: -
J: TRBJ2-4
V: TRBV28
D: -

DNA: TGTGCCAGCAGTTACGGGACAGCTCATGAAAAACTGTTTTTT
CDR3: CASSYGTAHEKLFF
size: -
J: TRBJ1-4
V: TRBV6-5
D: TRBD1

DNA: TGTGCCAGCAGCGTACAGTCCGCCAGGGAGCAGTTCTTC
CDR3: CASSVQSAREQFF
size: -
J: TRBJ2-1
V: TRBV9
D: -

DNA: TGTGCCAGCAGGAGCGACCCTTTCGCCGATGAAGCTTTCTTT
CDR3: CASRSDPFADEAFF
size: -
J: TRBJ1-1
V: TRBV14
D: -

DNA: TGTGCCAGTAGTATGGGACAGTCGTTGGTCGCTTTCTTT
CDR3: CASSMGQSLVAFF
size: -
J: TRBJ1-1
V: TRBV19
D: TRBD1

DNA: TGTGCCAGCAGATCCGGGGATTCACCCCTCCACTTT
CDR3: CASRSGDSPLHF
size: -
J: TRBJ1-6
V: TRBV28
D: -

DNA: TGTGCCAGCAGCTTAGTGACTAGCGGGAGTGATACGCAGTATTTT
CDR3: CASSLVTSGSDTQYF
size: -
J: TRBJ2-3
V: TRBV7-9
D: TRBD2

DNA: TGTGCCAGCAGTCTAAGGGGATACGGCTACGAGCAGTACTTC
CDR3: CASSLRGYGYEQYF
size: -
J: TRBJ2-7
V: TRBV27
D: -

DNA: TGTGCCAGCAGTTTAGGATGGGGCTATGAGCAGTTCTTC
CDR3: CASSLGWGYEQFF
size: -
J: TRBJ2-1
V: TRBV27
D: -

DNA: TGTGCCACCAGTGACCCCCGGGGGGTCGACGGGGAGCTGTTTTTT
CDR3: CATSDPRGVDGELFF
size: -
J: TRBJ2-2
V: TRBV24-1
D: TRBD2

DNA: TGTGCCAGCAGCCTCAGACAGAATTACAATGAGCAGTTCTTC
CDR3: CASSLRQNYNEQFF
size: once
J: TRBJ2-1
V: TRBV7-9
D: -

DNA: TGTGCCAGTAGTATAGGACAGGGGGGACGAGCTTTCTTT
CDR3: CASSIGQGGRAFF
size: once
J: TRBJ1-1
V: TRBV19
D: TRBD1

DNA: TGTGCCAGCAGTTCTCTGCGGACTGGGCCAGCTCTCGGTAATTCACCCCTCCACTTT
CDR3: CASSSLRTGPALGNSPLHF
size: -
J: TRBJ1-6
V: TRBV27
D: -

DNA: TGTGCCAGCAGCTCTCTGGGGGGAGGCACAGATACGCAGTATTTT
CDR3: CASSSLGGGTDTQYF
size: few
J: TRBJ2-3
V: TRBV11-1
D: -

DNA: TGTGCCAGCAGACATCGGACAGGTGTAAATGAAAAACTGTTTTTT
CDR3: CASRHRTGVNEKLFF
size: -
J: TRBJ1-4
V: TRBV7-9
D: TRBD1